This T cell receptor beta chain originates from a study of blood T cell repertoires in COVID-19. Using immunoSEQ multiplex PCR, the repertoire was profiled, and TCRdb retains in-frame clones only, with some absent. The sample has over 200,000 clones; 80% to 85% are singletons. From germline, CDR1 is LNHDA and CDR2 SQIVND (reference sequence). This CDR3 contains 14 residues. Trimming removed 3 bases from V and 7 bases from J; junction bases left unmatched: 4. The chain combines TRBV19 with TRBJ1-2; 11 nucleotides agree with TRBD1. Sequenced: peripheral blood. The clonotype was recovered from a man aged 50 to 59 with active or convalescent COVID-19. DNA for the CDR3: TGTGCCAGTAGTATCGGACAGGGGGCAGGTGGCTACACCTTC. Its protein is CASSIGQGAGGYTF.